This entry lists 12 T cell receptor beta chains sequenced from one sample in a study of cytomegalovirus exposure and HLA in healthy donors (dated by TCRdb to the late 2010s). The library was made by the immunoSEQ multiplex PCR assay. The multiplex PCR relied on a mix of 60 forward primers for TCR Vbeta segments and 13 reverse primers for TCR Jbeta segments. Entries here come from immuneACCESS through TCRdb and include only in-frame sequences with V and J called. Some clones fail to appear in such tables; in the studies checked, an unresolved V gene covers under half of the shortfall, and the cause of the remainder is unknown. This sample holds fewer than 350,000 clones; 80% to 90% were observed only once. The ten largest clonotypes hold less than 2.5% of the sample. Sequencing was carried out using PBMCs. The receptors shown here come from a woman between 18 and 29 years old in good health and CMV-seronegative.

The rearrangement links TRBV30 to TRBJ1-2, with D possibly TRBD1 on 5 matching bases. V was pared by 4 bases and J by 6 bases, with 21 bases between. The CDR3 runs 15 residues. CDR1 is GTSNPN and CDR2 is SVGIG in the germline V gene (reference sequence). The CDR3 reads CAWIRKQENRNGYTF. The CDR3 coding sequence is TGTGCCTGGATCCGAAAACAGGAAAATAGAAATGGCTACACCTTC.

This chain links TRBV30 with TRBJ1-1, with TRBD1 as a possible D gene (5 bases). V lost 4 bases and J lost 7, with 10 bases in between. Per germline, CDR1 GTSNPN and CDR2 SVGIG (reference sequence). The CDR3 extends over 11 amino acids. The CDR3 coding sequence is TGTGCCTGGAAATTCGGGGGTGAAGCTTTCTTT. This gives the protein CAWKFGGEAFF.

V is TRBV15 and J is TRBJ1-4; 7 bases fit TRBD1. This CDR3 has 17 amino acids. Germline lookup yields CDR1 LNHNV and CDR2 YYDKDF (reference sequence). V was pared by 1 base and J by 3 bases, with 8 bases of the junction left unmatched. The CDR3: CATSRVGQSAANEKLFF. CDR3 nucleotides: TGTGCCACCAGCAGAGTGGGACAGTCGGCTGCTAATGAAAAACTGTTTTTT.

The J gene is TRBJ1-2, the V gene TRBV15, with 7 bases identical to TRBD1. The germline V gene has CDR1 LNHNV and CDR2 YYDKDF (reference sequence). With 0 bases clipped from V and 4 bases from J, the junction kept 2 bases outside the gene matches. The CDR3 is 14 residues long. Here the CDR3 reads CATSRDGTVYGYTF. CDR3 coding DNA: TGTGCCACCAGCAGAGATGGGACAGTCTATGGCTACACCTTC.

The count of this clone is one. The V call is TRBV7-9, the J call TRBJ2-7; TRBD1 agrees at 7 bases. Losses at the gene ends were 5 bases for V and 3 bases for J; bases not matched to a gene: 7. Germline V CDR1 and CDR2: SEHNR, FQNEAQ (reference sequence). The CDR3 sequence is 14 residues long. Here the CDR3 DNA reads TGTGCCAGCAGCACAGGGGAAGGGAGCTACGAGCAGTACTTC. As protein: CASSTGEGSYEQYF.

The CDR3 coding sequence is TGTGCCAGCAGCCAGGAAGGGGTAGGGGAAAAACTGTTTTTT. This codes for CASSQEGVGEKLFF. The gene calls are TRBV9 and TRBJ1-4; perhaps TRBD1 as D (5 bases). CDR3 length equals 14 residues. V was cut by 4 bases and J by 8 bases, with 15 bases left in between. CDR1 and CDR2 (germline): SGDLS, YYNGEE. Full variable domain (rest looked up from reference TRBV9 and TRBJ1-4): DSGVTQTPKHLITATGQRVTLRCSPRSGDLSVYWYQQSLDQGLQFLIQYYNGEERAKGNILERFSAQQFPDLHSELNLSSLELGDSALYFCASSQEGVGEKLFFGSGTQLSVL.

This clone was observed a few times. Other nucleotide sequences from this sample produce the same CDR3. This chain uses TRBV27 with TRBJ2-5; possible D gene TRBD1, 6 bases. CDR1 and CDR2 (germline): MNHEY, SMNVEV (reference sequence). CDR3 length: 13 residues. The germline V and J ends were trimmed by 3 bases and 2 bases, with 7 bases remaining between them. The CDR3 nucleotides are TGTGCCAGCAGTTTGGGGGCGCAAGAGACCCAGTACTTC. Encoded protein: CASSLGAQETQYF.

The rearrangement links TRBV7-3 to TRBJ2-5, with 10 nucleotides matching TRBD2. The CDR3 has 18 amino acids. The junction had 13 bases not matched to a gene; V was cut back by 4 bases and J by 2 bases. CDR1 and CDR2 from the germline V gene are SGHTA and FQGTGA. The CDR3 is CASSSRGMSGGVQETQYF. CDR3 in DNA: TGTGCCAGCAGCTCAAGGGGGATGAGCGGGGGGGTACAAGAGACCCAGTACTTC.

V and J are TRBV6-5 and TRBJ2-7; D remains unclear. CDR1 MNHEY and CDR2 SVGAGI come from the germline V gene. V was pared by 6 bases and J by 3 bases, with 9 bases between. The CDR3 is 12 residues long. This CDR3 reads CASRAYSYEQYF. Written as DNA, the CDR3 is TGTGCCAGCAGAGCATACAGCTACGAGCAGTACTTC.

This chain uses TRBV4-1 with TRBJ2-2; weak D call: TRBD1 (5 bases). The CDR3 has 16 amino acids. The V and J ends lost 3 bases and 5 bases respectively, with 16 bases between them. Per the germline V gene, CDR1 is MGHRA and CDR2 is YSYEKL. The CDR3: CASSQSPGMVTGELFF. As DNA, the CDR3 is TGCGCCAGCAGCCAGTCGCCAGGGATGGTGACCGGGGAGCTGTTTTTT.

The CDR3 loop is CASSIWGDGYTF. Written as DNA, the CDR3 is TGTGCCAGTAGTATTTGGGGAGACGGCTACACCTTC. The genes are TRBV19 and TRBJ1-2; D remains unclear. The CDR3 contains 12 residues. V was clipped by 3 bases and J by 8 bases, with 10 bases between them. The germline V gene encodes CDR1 LNHDA and CDR2 SQIVND (reference sequence).

CDR3 nucleotide sequence: TGTGCCACCGACACCCCGGGACTTATCTCTGGGGCCAACGTCCTGACTTTC. Its translation is CATDTPGLISGANVLTF. This chain joins TRBV15 and TRBJ2-6; maybe TRBD2 (6 bases). The V gene's germline CDR1 is LNHNV and CDR2 YYDKDF (reference sequence). Deletions cut 8 bases from V and 0 bases from J, with 17 bases between. This CDR3 is 17 amino acids long.